This T cell receptor beta chain was captured by sequencing in a study of T-cell reconstitution after alpha-beta-depleted transplantation in children. Only a few counts were recorded for this clonotype. CDR3 size: 18 residues. Trimming pared 5 bases from V and 7 bases from J, leaving 29 bases between. Germline V gene data show CDR1 as MGHRA and CDR2 as YSYEKL. Unique molecular identifiers were incorporated into the prepared TCRbeta library. TCRdb called the PCR reads again in MiXCR, with one record for every CDR3 protein. This sample carries roughly 180,000 distinct CDR3 sequences, roughly 15% of them seen once, and the ten largest clones take less than 15%.

This specimen consisted of PBMCs from the stem cell graft donor, obtained from the stem cell graft. The clonotype originates from a human donor who donated a stem cell graft to a child with acute lymphoblastic leukemia. The chain employs TRBV4-1 and TRBJ1-1, with D perhaps TRBD1 (6 bases). CDR3 region: CASSFRPWMGGRESEAFF. The CDR3 nucleotides read TGCGCCAGCAGCTTTAGACCGTGGATGGGGGGGCGTGAGAGTGAAGCTTTCTTT.